The rows below give T cell receptor beta chains drawn from one sample of a study of early T cells in non-severe SARS-CoV-2 infection. Each CDR3 protein gets one entry after TCRdb re-called the 5' RACE reads with MiXCR. Seen here are approximately 29,000 distinct CDR3 sequences, 6% observed once, and the top ten hold about 35%. The source material was whole blood, sampled at baseline. These receptors all come from an adult who was a healthcare worker with PCR-confirmed SARS-CoV-2 infection or an uninfected control (not recorded which). CDR3s include the opening cysteine and the closing phenylalanine or tryptophan. D genes are given only for firm matches. Rows may omit the clone size; those that give it use once, few, many or a size class.

TRBJ1-1,.,many,TRBV29-1,TGCAGCGTTGCAGGGGTCGGCACTGAAGCTTTCTTT,CSVAGVGTEAFF
TRBJ1-5,TRBD1,many,TRBV11-1,TGTGCCAGCAGCTTAGGGGGACAGCTGTTCTATAGCAATCAGCCCCAGCATTTT,CASSLGGQLFYSNQPQHF
TRBJ2-3,TRBD2,many,TRBV7-2,TGTGCCAGCAGCTTGCTAGCGGGGGGGACCACAGATACGCAGTATTTT,CASSLLAGGTTDTQYF
TRBJ2-5,.,.,TRBV9,TGTGCCAGCAGCCCAGGGACTTACCAAGAGACCCAGTACTTC,CASSPGTYQETQYF
TRBJ2-7,.,few,TRBV19,TGTGCCAGTATCTCGGGCGGGGCCCCCTCCTACGAGCAGTACTTC,CASISGGAPSYEQYF
TRBJ1-1,.,many,TRBV6-1,TGTGCCAGCAGTGAAGAGGACACTGAAGCTTTCTTT,CASSEEDTEAFF
TRBJ1-6,.,many,TRBV5-1,TGCGCCAGCAGCTTCGGACAGAATAATTCACCCCTCCACTTT,CASSFGQNNSPLHF
TRBJ2-7,.,many,TRBV7-9,TGTGCCAGCAGCTTAGCACTTCCGTCTTTCCACGAGCAGTACTTC,CASSLALPSFHEQYF
TRBJ2-1,TRBD2,many,TRBV7-6,TGTGCCAGCAGCTCCTACCCATTCGCGGGGGGTACCTACAATGAGCAGTTCTTC,CASSSYPFAGGTYNEQFF
TRBJ2-2,.,many,TRBV10-3,TGTGCCATCAGCGATACGGTCCGTGGAACGGGGGAGCTGTTTTTT,CAISDTVRGTGELFF
TRBJ2-7,.,many,TRBV7-9,TGTGCCAGCAGCTCCACCCCCTACGAGCAGTACTTC,CASSSTPYEQYF
TRBJ2-3,TRBD2,many,TRBV5-6,TGTGCCAGCAGCTCGCTAGCGGGAGGATATACGCAGTATTTT,CASSSLAGGYTQYF
TRBJ2-3,.,.,TRBV11-3,TGTGCCAGCAGCATGGGGGGGGCCGCGCCGCAGTATTTT,CASSMGGAAPQYF
TRBJ2-3,.,many,TRBV2,TGTGCCAGCAGTGAATACGTAGCGGAGATCACAGATACGCAGTATTTT,CASSEYVAEITDTQYF
TRBJ2-3,.,many,TRBV29-1,TGCAGCGTTGAAGGGGGGACCACAGATACGCAGTATTTT,CSVEGGTTDTQYF
TRBJ2-7,.,many,TRBV28,TGTGCCAGCAGTTTATACGGGAGCGGGTACGAGCAGTACTTC,CASSLYGSGYEQYF